What follows is one T cell receptor beta chain and its context. The study sequenced TCR beta in blood CD8+ and CD4+ T cells. FACS enriched CD8+ TEMRA cells, while bulk CD8+ and CD4+ were negatively isolated. Trimming shortened V by 4 bases and J by 6 bases, and 19 bases separated the two germline ends. Germline-derived CDR1 and CDR2 are SQVTM and ANQGSEA. The CDR3 is made up of 14 amino acids. This sample was taken from a study of CD8 T cells in Susac syndrome. An input of roughly 0.5 to 1 ug of RNA was subjected to reverse transcription using random hexamers. Amplification of the TCR beta CDR3 was carried out by immunoSEQ multiplex PCR, which spanned a total of 54 Vbeta and 13 Jbeta segments. TCRdb reprocessed the immunoSEQ multiplex PCR reads with MiXCR, giving one entry per CDR3 protein. This sample has some 130,000 distinct CDR3 sequences, with over 90% found just once.

This sequence originates from a human donor in good health. Sequencing was carried out using CD4+ T cells from PBMCs. This chain joins TRBV29-1 and TRBJ2-7, with a possible D match to TRBD2 (6 bases). DNA for the CDR3: TGCAGCGTTGGGGGCTTTGGGCAGGGAGGCGAGCAGTACTTC. It encodes CSVGGFGQGGEQYF.